The 14 T cell receptor beta chains in this list originate from one sample, sequenced in a study of T cells in localized non-small cell lung cancer. The method was immunoSEQ multiplex PCR; TCRdb's version includes in-frame clones alone and lacks a portion of them. The table records tens of thousands of clones, 88% of them present only once. This sample comprised peripheral blood, obtained before any cancer treatment. Receptor source: a woman aged 40-70 years with stage I squamous cell lung carcinoma.

V gene TRBV7-2 combines with J gene TRBJ2-7, with 7 bases identical to TRBD2. The CDR3 loop spans 15 amino acids. The J segment lost 8 bases and the V segment lost 3 bases, leaving 13 bases of the junction unmatched. Per germline, CDR1 SGHTA and CDR2 FQGNSA. The CDR3 DNA follows: TGTGCCAGCAGCTTTATCCCGGGACTACCGACCCAGCAGTACTTC. Its translation: CASSFIPGLPTQQYF.

CDR3 DNA sequence: TGTGCCAGCGGCCGGGCCGGAGGGCGAGAGACCCAGTACTTC. Translated, it gives CASGRAGGRETQYF. The chain is built from TRBV6-1 and TRBJ2-5, with a weak D call TRBD2 (6 bases). V lost 8 bases to trimming and J lost 4 bases, with 17 bases between them. This CDR3 is built from 14 residues. Per the germline V gene, CDR1 is MNHNS and CDR2 is SASEGT.

The J gene is TRBJ2-1, the V gene TRBV5-1, with TRBD1 matching 10 bases. The CDR3 runs to 16 residues. From germline, CDR1 is SGHRS and CDR2 YFSETQ. V lost 0 bases to trimming and J lost 1 base; unmatched junction nucleotides: 1. CDR3 DNA sequence: TGCGCCAGCAGCTTGGGACAGGGGGCTTCCTACAATGAGCAGTTCTTC. It encodes CASSLGQGASYNEQFF.

The sample holds one count of this clone. The chain employs TRBV15 and TRBJ1-6, with D tentatively TRBD1 (5 bases). V was trimmed by 3 bases and J by 7 bases, leaving 7 bases between them. This CDR3 spans 13 amino acids. Germline CDR1 is LNHNV and CDR2 is YYDKDF (reference sequence). The CDR3 DNA is TGTGCCACCAGCAGCGGGGGGAATTCACCCCTCCACTTT. It specifies CATSSGGNSPLHF.

The V and J genes are TRBV28 and TRBJ1-1; no definite D call. Per the germline V gene, CDR1 is MDHEN and CDR2 is SYDVKM. V lost 2 bases, J lost 0 bases, and 4 bases lay in between. The CDR3 is made up of 13 amino acids. CDR3 loop: CASSLRLNTEAFF. The CDR3 DNA reads as TGTGCCAGCAGTTTACGGTTGAACACTGAAGCTTTCTTT.

This chain joins TRBV2 and TRBJ1-2; D gene ambiguous. CDR1 is SNHLY and CDR2 is FYNNEI in the germline V gene. The CDR3 totals 11 residues. V was cut by 4 bases and J by 5 bases, with 5 bases left in between. The CDR3 DNA is TGTGCCAGCAGTGTCACATATGGCTACACCTTC. Its protein is CASSVTYGYTF.

The chain couples TRBV5-6 to TRBJ2-1; 8 bases match TRBD1. This CDR3 is 15 amino acids long. From germline, CDR1 is SGHDT and CDR2 YYEEEE. Trimming removed 2 bases from V and 6 bases from J; junction bases left unmatched: 7. CDR3 in DNA: TGTGCCAGCAGCTTCGGGACAGGAAATCTCAATGAGCAGTTCTTC. Translating it yields CASSFGTGNLNEQFF.

The rearrangement links TRBV27 to TRBJ1-6; D unclear. Trimming took off 3 bases at V and 8 bases at J, with 11 bases between the two ends. CDR3 size: 14 residues. Germline CDR1 and CDR2: MNHEY and SMNVEV (reference sequence). This CDR3 reads CASSFIQKYSPLHF. The CDR3 DNA reads TGTGCCAGCAGTTTCATACAGAAATATTCACCCCTCCACTTT.

Remarks on this clone: The DNA is left out, because the CDR3 cannot be placed on it with certainty; the CDR3 is given as TCRdb lists it. The chain joins TRBV6-6 to TRBJ1-4; the DNA was not compared with TRBD1, the D call given in the table. The CDR3 totals 16 residues, both ends included. The germline V gene has CDR1 MNHNY and CDR2 SVGAGI (reference sequence). This CDR3 reads CASFLWRGQLNEKLFF.

J is TRBJ1-2 and V is TRBV5-6; D is unresolved. V was trimmed by 0 bases and J by 1 base, leaving 16 bases between them. Germline CDR1 is SGHDT and CDR2 is YYEEEE. The CDR3 runs 17 residues. For the CDR3, the DNA is TGTGCCAGCAGCTTGGGGGGTATTACTACCGTTAACTATGGCTACACCTTC. Translation: CASSLGGITTVNYGYTF.

The chain recombines TRBV5-4 with TRBJ1-2; 7 bases align to TRBD1. Germline V lookup: CDR1 SGHNT, CDR2 YYREEE (reference sequence). CDR3 size: 15 residues. The J segment lost 0 bases and the V segment lost 4 bases, leaving 6 bases of the junction unmatched. The CDR3 region is CASSSRQGPNYGYTF. The CDR3 nucleotides are TGTGCCAGCAGCAGTCGACAGGGCCCTAACTATGGCTACACCTTC.

The chain uses TRBV18 and TRBJ2-2; possibly TRBD1 for D (5 bases). The germline CDR1 and CDR2 sequences are KGHSH and LQKENI. V lost 3 bases and J 0 bases, leaving 8 bases between the germline ends. The CDR3 runs to 15 residues. CDR3 sequence: CASSPGASNTGELFF. The CDR3 nucleotides read TGTGCCAGCTCACCTGGGGCGTCGAACACCGGGGAGCTGTTTTTT.

This chain links TRBV27 with TRBJ1-2; TRBD1 is a possible D gene (6 bases). The V gene's germline CDR1 is MNHEY and CDR2 SMNVEV (reference sequence). V shed 5 bases and J shed 4 bases, with 17 bases lying between them. This CDR3 is 15 amino acids long. The CDR3 spells CASSMSHRDPYGYTF. In DNA, the CDR3 is TGTGCCAGCAGTATGAGCCACAGGGACCCCTATGGCTACACCTTC.

The V gene is TRBV19, the J gene TRBJ1-1; D is ambiguous. The germline gives CDR1 LNHDA, CDR2 SQIVND (reference sequence). V lost 1 base, J lost 5 bases, and 14 bases lay in between. This CDR3 spans 15 amino acids. The chain's CDR3 is CASSIGGLLETEAFF. CDR3 DNA sequence: TGTGCCAGTAGTATAGGAGGGCTTCTTGAGACTGAAGCTTTCTTT.